Listed here are 12 T cell receptor beta chains from one sample, sequenced in a study of blood T cell repertoires in COVID-19. Clones were sequenced by immunoSEQ multiplex PCR, and TCRdb holds only the in-frame ones, with some missing. The repertoire holds about 190,000 clones, around 82% seen once, with 6.9% in the top ten. What was sequenced was peripheral blood. These receptors came from an older man with COVID-19, enrolled during active disease.

The chain couples TRBV18 to TRBJ1-5, with D unclear. V was shortened by 0 bases and J by 7 bases, with 4 bases between the two germline ends. The germline gives CDR1 KGHSH, CDR2 LQKENI. The CDR3 covers 12 residues. In nucleotides, the CDR3 is TGTGCCAGCTCACCACCACAACAGCCCCAGCATTTT. This codes for CASSPPQQPQHF.

The chain couples TRBV7-2 to TRBJ2-3; 7 bases line up with TRBD1. Germline loops: CDR1 SGHTA, CDR2 FQGNSA. Germline trimming cut 1 base from V and 2 bases from J; bases unmatched to any gene: 9. This CDR3 region has 17 residues. This CDR3 is CASSLGQGVEFTDTQYF. In DNA, the CDR3 is TGTGCCAGCAGCTTAGGGCAGGGGGTGGAGTTCACAGATACGCAGTATTTT.

The rearrangement joins TRBV12-3 or TRBV12-4 to TRBJ2-1; tentative D call: TRBD1 (6 bases). CDR3 length: 12 residues. V was shortened by 6 bases and J by 10 bases, with 13 bases between the two germline ends. The chain's CDR3 is CASSSWTEEQFF. The CDR3, as DNA: TGTGCCAGCAGCTCGTGGACAGAGGAGCAGTTCTTC.

The V call is TRBV3-1 (or the pseudogene TRBV3-2), the J call TRBJ2-1, with 8 bases lining up with TRBD1. Trimming cost V 5 bases and J 5 bases; bases outside gene matches: 8. The CDR3 loop spans 15 amino acids. CDR1 and CDR2 from the germline V gene are LGHDT and YNNKEL (reference sequence). CDR3 region: CASSARTGLNNEQFF. The CDR3 DNA is TGTGCCAGCAGCGCCCGGACAGGGCTCAACAATGAGCAGTTCTTC.

The chain joins TRBV27 to TRBJ1-1, with 9 bases matching TRBD1. The CDR3 totals 18 residues. V shed 5 bases, J shed 0 bases, and the junction held 13 bases outside the gene matches. Looked up from germline, CDR1 is MNHEY and CDR2 is SMNVEV (reference sequence). Here the CDR3 reads CASSVPGTGLNMNTEAFF. CDR3 DNA sequence: TGTGCCAGCAGTGTCCCCGGGACAGGGTTGAATATGAACACTGAAGCTTTCTTT.

The V call is TRBV18, the J call TRBJ2-3, with D perhaps matching TRBD1 (7 bases). Trimming stripped 2 bases from V and 6 bases from J, with 12 bases between. CDR3 length equals 14 residues. CDR1 is KGHSH, CDR2 LQKENI, per germline. CDR3 residues: CASSPEAGGDTQYF. CDR3 sequence (DNA): TGTGCCAGCTCACCAGAGGCAGGGGGGGATACGCAGTATTTT.

V and J are TRBV4-3 and TRBJ1-2; a possible D gene is TRBD1 (5 bases). CDR1 is LGHNA and CDR2 is YSLEER in the germline V gene. V lost 2 bases and J lost 4, with 8 bases in between. CDR3 length: 13 amino acids. CDR3 region: CASSQKGPYGYTF. CDR3 in DNA: TGCGCCAGCAGCCAAAAGGGGCCCTATGGCTACACCTTC.

The sample holds one count of this clone. This chain joins TRBV6-5 and TRBJ1-4; 7 bases line up with TRBD1. CDR1 and CDR2 (germline): MNHEY, SVGAGI. V lost 6 bases and J lost 5; bases outside the gene matches: 9. CDR3 length: 15 residues. The chain's CDR3 is CASSKRQGENEKLFF. Written as DNA, the CDR3 is TGTGCCAGCAGCAAAAGACAGGGCGAGAATGAAAAACTGTTTTTT.

The chain has TRBV7-3 and TRBJ2-3; D may be TRBD2 (7 bases). Trimming removed 5 bases from V and 13 bases from J, with 19 bases in between. The germline V gene has CDR1 SGHTA and CDR2 FQGTGA. The CDR3 length is 13 residues. In nucleotides, the CDR3 is TGTGCCAGCAGCCCGTCGGGGGGCGCCCCAAAGTATTTT. Protein: CASSPSGGAPKYF. The whole variable domain, filled in from reference TRBV7-3 and TRBJ2-3, reads GAGVSQTPSNKVTEKGKYVELRCDPISGHTALYWYRQSLGQGPEFLIYFQGTGAADDSGLPNDRFFAVRPEGSVSTLKIQRTERGDSAVYLCASSPSGGAPKYFGPGTRLTVL.

This clone was detected once. The chain recombines TRBV19 with TRBJ1-3; D not certain. Between the trimmed V and J ends, which lost 6 bases and 3 bases, there was a span of 9 bases. The CDR3 length is 13 residues. CDR1 is LNHDA, CDR2 SQIVND, per germline (reference sequence). The CDR3 loop is CASRRRGGNTIYF. In DNA, the CDR3 is TGTGCCAGTAGGAGGAGAGGTGGAAACACCATATATTTT.

This clone was observed a single time. This specimen includes other DNA sequences encoding the same CDR3. The gene calls are TRBV27 and TRBJ1-2; the D gene is possibly TRBD1 (6 bases). Trimming left V 6 bases short and J 2 bases short, with 10 bases between. This CDR3 is 13 amino acids long. Per germline, CDR1 MNHEY and CDR2 SMNVEV (reference sequence). CDR3 in amino acids: CASSPTGNYGYTF. The CDR3 DNA reads as TGTGCCAGCAGCCCCACAGGGAACTATGGCTACACCTTC.

Of note for this clone: The junction departs from germline at one end; a sequencing error may be responsible. The chain links TRBV28 to TRBJ2-6, with TRBD2 identical over 8 bases. Germline CDR1 MDHEN, CDR2 SYDVKM. This CDR3 is built from 12 residues. The CDR3 reads CAGGTGANVLTF. DNA of the CDR3: TGCGCGGGGGGAACTGGGGCCAACGTCCTGACTTTC.